A selection of T cell receptor beta chains follows, all from one sample in a study of cytomegalovirus exposure and HLA in healthy donors. Assay used: immunoSEQ multiplex PCR; TCRdb lists only in-frame clones, some missing. The data contain 90,000 to 95,000 clones, roughly 80% of them seen just once; the ten biggest clones take up 1% to 1.5%. What was sequenced was PBMCs. Receptors originate from a girl aged 2 to 9 in good health and CMV-seropositive. Each CDR3 is given with its conserved first and last residue. A D gene is named only where the DNA matches it firmly. The size entry is marked missing in some rows and otherwise reads once, few, many or a size class.

d_call,clone_size,v_call,j_call,cdr3_aa,cdr3_nt
TRBD1,NA,TRBV7-2,TRBJ1-2,CASSPGQGAGYTF,TGTGCCAGCAGCCCCGGACAGGGTGCTGGCTACACCTTC
TRBD2,NA,TRBV30,TRBJ2-7,CAWHPLLAGPYEQYF,TGTGCCTGGCACCCCTTACTAGCGGGACCTTACGAGCAGTACTTC
TRBD1,few,TRBV25-1,TRBJ2-1,CASSETGGPRLNEQFF,TGTGCCAGCAGTGAAACAGGGGGCCCAAGATTGAATGAGCAGTTCTTC
TRBD2,NA,TRBV19,TRBJ2-7,CASSIVGSGSDEQYF,TGTGCCAGTAGTATAGTGGGTAGCGGGAGTGACGAGCAGTACTTC
TRBD1,NA,TRBV5-1,TRBJ2-1,CASSPQGASYNEQFF,TGCGCCAGCAGCCCACAGGGGGCCTCCTACAATGAGCAGTTCTTC
TRBD2,NA,TRBV2,TRBJ2-1,CASRGTSGDEQFF,TGTGCCAGCAGGGGGACTAGTGGCGATGAGCAGTTCTTC
TRBD1,NA,TRBV18,TRBJ2-6,CASSPRTGAASGANVLTF,TGTGCCAGCTCACCGCGGACAGGGGCGGCCTCTGGGGCCAACGTCCTGACTTTC
NA,NA,TRBV28,TRBJ1-5,CASSFFFAGPNQPQHF,TGTGCCAGCAGTTTTTTTTTCGCAGGGCCCAATCAGCCCCAGCATTTT
NA,NA,TRBV2,TRBJ1-2,CASSEEEVPRGYLLFYTF,TGTGCCAGCAGTGAGGAGGAGGTGCCAAGGGGGTACCTGCTATTCTACACCTTC
NA,once,TRBV15,TRBJ2-1,CATSRDKYLYNEQFF,TGTGCCACCAGCAGAGATAAGTACCTATACAATGAGCAGTTCTTC
NA,NA,TRBV28,TRBJ2-7,CASSRGAREQYF,TGTGCCAGCAGTCGGGGGGCTCGGGAGCAGTACTTC
TRBD1,NA,TRBV4-1,TRBJ1-1,CASSQEGQGGTEAFF,TGCGCCAGCAGCCAAGAGGGACAGGGTGGCACTGAAGCTTTCTTT
NA,NA,TRBV28,TRBJ1-3,CASSPTSVPSGNTIYF,TGTGCCAGCAGCCCCACTTCGGTCCCCTCTGGAAACACCATATATTTT
TRBD2,NA,TRBV7-7,TRBJ2-2,CASSPVAGSTGELFF,TGTGCTAGCAGTCCAGTAGCGGGAAGCACCGGGGAGCTGTTTTTT
NA,NA,TRBV10-2,TRBJ2-7,CASSLTGLGEQYF,TGCGCCAGCAGCCTGACAGGTTTAGGAGAGCAGTACTTC
NA,once,TRBV5-1,TRBJ1-1,CASRRKQGRTTEAFF,TGCGCCAGCAGGCGAAAACAGGGACGGACCACTGAAGCTTTCTTT
NA,NA,TRBV6-1,TRBJ1-5,CASRSGNNQPQHF,TGTGCCAGCAGATCAGGGAACAATCAGCCCCAGCATTTT
NA,NA,TRBV21-1,TRBJ2-3,CASSKVRSGRTTDTQYF,TGTGCCAGCAGCAAAGTACGCAGTGGGAGGACTACAGATACGCAGTATTTT
TRBD1,NA,TRBV7-6,TRBJ1-1,CASSYTGGFTEAFF,TGTGCCAGCAGTTACACAGGGGGTTTCACTGAAGCTTTCTTT
TRBD2,NA,TRBV5-1,TRBJ2-5,CASRTSGSRETQYF,TGCGCCAGCAGGACTAGCGGGAGTCGGGAGACCCAGTACTTC
NA,NA,TRBV4-1,TRBJ2-1,CASRGVGNEQFF,TGCGCCAGCAGAGGAGTGGGTAACGAGCAGTTCTTC
NA,NA,TRBV27,TRBJ2-5,CASSLLGGNQETQYF,TGTGCCAGCAGCCTACTAGGGGGAAATCAAGAGACCCAGTACTTC
NA,NA,TRBV2,TRBJ1-2,CASSLQGFYGYTF,TGTGCCAGCAGTTTACAGGGCTTCTATGGCTACACCTTC
NA,NA,TRBV2,TRBJ2-5,CASSPGIQETQYF,TGTGCCAGCAGTCCCGGGATCCAAGAGACCCAGTACTTC
NA,NA,TRBV6-6,TRBJ2-2,CASIPNSVGGELFF,TGTGCCAGCATTCCTAATAGCGTTGGCGGGGAGCTGTTTTTT
NA,few,TRBV4-2,TRBJ1-3,CASSQDSNTIYF,TGTGCCAGCAGCCAAGATAGCAACACCATATATTTT
TRBD2,NA,TRBV7-2,TRBJ2-2,CARAGLAGESGELFF,TGTGCCCGGGCCGGGCTAGCGGGAGAGTCCGGGGAGCTGTTTTTT
NA,NA,TRBV2,TRBJ2-1,CASSYNNEQFF,TGTGCCAGCAGTTACAACAATGAGCAGTTCTTC
TRBD1,NA,TRBV29-1,TRBJ2-7,CSVEDVWTGSGEQYF,TGCAGCGTTGAAGATGTATGGACAGGCTCGGGAGAGCAGTACTTC
NA,few,TRBV7-2,TRBJ2-1,CATQLVGSGYNEQFF,TGTGCCACCCAATTGGTCGGTAGCGGATACAATGAGCAGTTCTTC
TRBD2,NA,TRBV4-1,TRBJ2-1,CASSQPLAGVGNEQFF,TGCGCCAGCAGCCAGCCCCTAGCGGGAGTGGGTAATGAGCAGTTCTTC
NA,NA,TRBV7-2,TRBJ1-2,CASSYDRSYGYTF,TGTGCCAGCAGTTATGACAGGTCCTATGGCTACACCTTC
NA,few,TRBV20-1,TRBJ2-7,CSATRRGEQYF,TGCAGTGCTACCCGGAGAGGCGAGCAGTACTTC
NA,NA,TRBV4-3,TRBJ1-4,CASSQLALATNEKLFF,TGCGCCAGCAGCCAACTTGCACTTGCAACTAATGAAAAACTGTTTTTT